These 13 T cell receptor beta chains were sequenced from one sample in a study of CD8 T cells in Susac syndrome. Random hexamers were used to reverse transcribe an amount of roughly 0.5 to 1 ug RNA. MiXCR was run by TCRdb on the immunoSEQ multiplex PCR reads, yielding one entry per CDR3 protein. The sample has around 230,000 distinct CDR3 sequences, about 96% seen once. Sequencing was done on a sample of CD4+ T cells from PBMCs. These receptors originate from a human donor with Susac syndrome.

The genes are TRBV29-1 and TRBJ1-1; 11 bases agree with TRBD1. J gave up 10 bases and V 5 bases, and 6 bases lay outside the gene matches. CDR1 and CDR2 (germline): SQVTM, ANQGSEA. CDR3 length equals 12 residues. The CDR3 protein is CSVRRGTGGAFF. CDR3 nucleotide sequence: TGCAGCGTTCGCCGTGGGACAGGGGGAGCTTTCTTT.

V usage is TRBV18 and J usage is TRBJ1-5; 7 nucleotides match TRBD1. The CDR3 covers 13 residues. The ends lost 6 bases at V and 7 bases at J; junction bases unmatched: 6. Germline V gives CDR1 KGHSH, CDR2 LQKENI. CDR3 nucleotides: TGTGCCAGCTCGGTTGACAGGGAGCAGCCCCAGCATTTT. It translates to CASSVDREQPQHF.

V gene TRBV29-1 combines with J gene TRBJ2-7; 10 bases are shared with TRBD2. The CDR3 has 13 amino acids. Trimming at V came to 3 bases and at J to 5 bases, leaving 4 bases not matched to a gene. Germline assignment: CDR1 SQVTM and CDR2 ANQGSEA. The CDR3: CSVDASGSNEQYF. The CDR3 DNA reads as TGCAGCGTTGATGCTAGCGGGAGTAACGAGCAGTACTTC.

This chain connects TRBV6-5 to TRBJ1-5; D is unresolved. With 2 bases removed from V and 0 bases from J, the gap between germline ends came to 8 bases. Germline CDR1 is MNHEY and CDR2 is SVGAGI. This CDR3 region has 15 residues. CDR3 region: CASSYGRLSNQPQHF. The DNA of the CDR3 is TGTGCCAGCAGTTACGGCAGGCTTAGCAATCAGCCCCAGCATTTT.

In DNA form, the CDR3 reads TGTGCCAGCAGCTCCTTAGGGGCCCAGCATTTT. This encodes CASSSLGAQHF. V is TRBV7-9 and J is TRBJ1-5; maybe TRBD1 (5 bases). The CDR3 runs to 11 residues. V shed 4 bases and J shed 11 bases, with 9 bases lying between them. Per germline, CDR1 SEHNR and CDR2 FQNEAQ (reference sequence).

The J gene is TRBJ2-7, the V gene TRBV6-6, with D hard to call. The CDR3 totals 13 residues. Germline V CDR1 and CDR2: MNHNY, SVGAGI (reference sequence). V was clipped by 5 bases and J by 0 bases, with 8 bases between them. In nucleotides, the CDR3 is TGTGCCAGCAGTCGACCCGCCTCCTACGAGCAGTACTTC. Its translation: CASSRPASYEQYF.

The chain employs TRBV19 and TRBJ2-5; tentatively, D is TRBD1 (6 bases). The CDR3 contains 12 residues. Germline V CDR1 and CDR2: LNHDA, SQIVND (reference sequence). V was clipped by 10 bases and J by 5 bases, with 14 bases between them. CDR3 DNA: TGTGCCACCCAGGGGCTAAAGGAGACCCAGTACTTC. Protein sequence: CATQGLKETQYF.

This chain links TRBV9 with TRBJ2-1, with TRBD2 as a possible D gene (5 bases). There are 13 residues in the CDR3. CDR1 and CDR2 from the germline V gene are SGDLS and YYNGEE. Trimming took off 0 bases at V and 10 bases at J, with 11 bases between the two ends. The CDR3 DNA follows: TGTGCCAGCAGCGTAGATTACGGAGGCGAGCAGTTCTTC. This encodes CASSVDYGGEQFF.

V is TRBV20-1 and J is TRBJ2-1; 15 bases map to TRBD2. The CDR3 consists of 15 residues. The V segment lost 5 bases and the J segment 1 base; nucleotides outside the gene matches: 0. Germline V CDR1 and CDR2: DFQATT, SNEGSKA (reference sequence). The CDR3 is CSAGTSGRSYNEQFF. The CDR3 nucleotides read TGCAGTGCTGGGACTAGCGGGAGGTCCTACAATGAGCAGTTCTTC.

J is TRBJ2-2 and V is TRBV3-1; 11 bases align to TRBD2. The ends lost 4 bases at V and 3 bases at J; junction bases unmatched: 4. The CDR3 loop spans 16 amino acids. Germline assignment: CDR1 LGHDT and CDR2 YNNKEL (reference sequence). DNA for the CDR3: TGTGCCAGCAGCCTTAGACTAGCGGGATACACCGGGGAGCTGTTTTTT. Protein: CASSLRLAGYTGELFF. The full variable domain, completed using reference TRBV3-1 and TRBJ2-2, is DTAVSQTPKYLVTQMGNDKSIKCEQNLGHDTMYWYKQDSKKFLKIMFSYNNKELIINETVPNRFSPKSPDKAHLNLHINSLELGDSAVYFCASSLRLAGYTGELFFGEGSRLTVL.

V usage is TRBV4-1 and J usage is TRBJ2-7, with D hard to call. Trimming stripped 4 bases from V and 1 base from J, with 8 bases between. Germline loops: CDR1 MGHRA, CDR2 YSYEKL. The CDR3 loop spans 13 amino acids. CDR3 in amino acids: CASSPVSSYEQYF. In nucleotides, the CDR3 is TGCGCCAGCAGCCCAGTGTCTTCCTACGAGCAGTACTTC.

This rearrangement joins TRBV29-1 to TRBJ2-7, with TRBD2 as a possible D gene (6 bases). This CDR3 has 13 residues. The V end was cut by 5 bases, the J end by 6 bases, with 17 bases between. CDR1 is SQVTM, CDR2 ANQGSEA, per germline. Written as DNA, the CDR3 is TGCAGCGTTTCAAGCGGGTCCCCCCTCGAGCAGTACTTC. As protein: CSVSSGSPLEQYF.

The chain employs TRBV6-4 and TRBJ2-1; D perhaps matches TRBD2 (6 bases). V was cut by 1 base and J by 7 bases, with 14 bases left in between. The CDR3 contains 15 residues. Germline values: CDR1 MRHNA, CDR2 SNTAGT. For the CDR3, the DNA is TGTGCCAGCAGTGACTTAGGAGGGGTTATAAATGAGCAGTTCTTC. Translating it yields CASSDLGGVINEQFF.